The T cell receptor (beta chain) described here comes from a study of T cell responses to AZD1222 COVID-19 vaccine. Study-level results: Clonal diversity was possibly underestimated, and white British individuals and females predominated among donors.

Concerning this clone: Its antigen remains unknown.

Profiling relied on immunoSEQ multiplex PCR, and the TCRdb table lists in-frame clones only, not all of them. Here the sample spans about 76,000 clones, roughly 80% being singletons. Trimming removed 5 bases at V and 6 bases at J, with 10 bases between. This CDR3 contains 12 residues. The V gene's germline CDR1 is SEHNR and CDR2 FQNEAQ (reference sequence). The receptor was isolated from an adult who received the MenACWY meningococcal vaccine as a control. V and J are TRBV7-9 and TRBJ1-1; no reliable D call. The starting material was peripheral blood, obtained 28 days after the second dose of the MenACWY control vaccine. The CDR3 nucleotides are TGTGCCAGCAGCCCTACCCCCGCTGAAGCTTTCTTT. This sequence encodes CASSPTPAEAFF.